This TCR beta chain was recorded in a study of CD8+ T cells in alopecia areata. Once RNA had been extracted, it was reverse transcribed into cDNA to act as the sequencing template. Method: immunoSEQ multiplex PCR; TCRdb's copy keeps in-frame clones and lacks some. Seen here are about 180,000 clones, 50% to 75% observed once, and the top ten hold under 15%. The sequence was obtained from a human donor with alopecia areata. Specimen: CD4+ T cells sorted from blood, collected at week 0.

The CDR3 DNA reads TGTGCCACTTCGAGGATGGACACCACTGAAGCTTTCTTT. Translated, it gives CATSRMDTTEAFF. The chain combines TRBV15 with TRBJ1-1; tentatively, D is TRBD1 (5 bases). CDR3 length: 13 amino acids. Looked up from germline, CDR1 is LNHNV and CDR2 is YYDKDF (reference sequence). V lost 9 bases, J lost 4 bases, and 15 bases lay in between.